These 7 T cell receptor beta chains share one sample of origin, sequenced in a study of blood T cells in healthy people across ages. PCR was performed a second time for roughly 7 to 12 cycles using a sample-barcoded 5' primer and a J-beta primer mix. TCRdb itself ran the 5' RACE reads through MiXCR, one entry per CDR3 protein. The data contain around 1,500,000 distinct CDR3 sequences, 40% to 50% of them singletons. The material sequenced was blood. The receptors originated from a woman aged 18-29 years in good health.

The J gene is TRBJ1-1, the V gene TRBV20-1; 9 positions agree with TRBD1. This CDR3 contains 15 residues. CDR1 is DFQATT, CDR2 SNEGSKA, per germline (reference sequence). Germline trimming cut 4 bases from V and 6 bases from J; bases unmatched to any gene: 12. The CDR3 sequence is CSATNRDRVIPEAFF. Written as DNA, the CDR3 is TGCAGTGCTACAAACCGGGACAGGGTAATCCCTGAAGCTTTCTTT.

The chain employs TRBV7-6 and TRBJ2-7, with 11 nucleotides matching TRBD2. V was clipped by 5 bases and J by 1 base; unmatched bases: 7. Germline loops: CDR1 SGHVS, CDR2 FNYEAQ. This CDR3 is 16 amino acids long. The CDR3 nucleotides are TGTGCCAGCAGCGCCCACCCTAGCGGGAGGTCCTACGAGCAGTACTTC. Encoded protein: CASSAHPSGRSYEQYF.

This clonotype was seen only a few times. The gene calls are TRBV20-1 and TRBJ1-2, with D tentatively TRBD1 (6 bases). The CDR3 is 13 residues long. Germline CDR1 and CDR2: DFQATT and SNEGSKA (reference sequence). With 3 bases removed from V and 4 bases from J, the gap between germline ends came to 12 bases. CDR3 nucleotides: TGCAGTGCTAGTGACAGGCCCACCTATGGCTACACCTTC. It specifies CSASDRPTYGYTF.

This clonotype occurred a few times. The gene calls are TRBV5-1 and TRBJ2-3; 12 bases agree with TRBD1. Germline-derived CDR1 and CDR2 are SGHRS and YFSETQ. There are 15 residues in the CDR3. The junction had 5 bases not matched to a gene; V was cut back by 4 bases and J by 5 bases. The CDR3 loop reads CASSDRDRGQDTQYF. CDR3 in DNA: TGCGCCAGCAGCGACCGGGACAGGGGGCAAGATACGCAGTATTTT. The complete variable domain, with remaining parts taken from reference TRBV5-1 and TRBJ2-3, reads KAGVTQTPRYLIKTRGQQVTLSCSPISGHRSVSWYQQTPGQGLQFLFEYFSETQRNKGNFPGRFSGRQFSNSRSEMNVSTLELGDSALYLCASSDRDRGQDTQYFGPGTRLTVL.

This clonotype has only a few counts. The CDR3 DNA follows: TGCGCCAGCAGCTTGGAGCAGTACAATGAGCAGTTCTTC. Residues: CASSLEQYNEQFF. This chain connects TRBV5-1 to TRBJ2-1; D uncertain. This CDR3 contains 13 residues. Germline CDR1 is SGHRS and CDR2 is YFSETQ. Deletions cut 0 bases from V and 4 bases from J, with 5 bases between.

This clonotype was observed a handful of times. The rearrangement joins TRBV4-1 to TRBJ1-5, with D perhaps TRBD1 (6 bases). Germline loops: CDR1 MGHRA, CDR2 YSYEKL. The CDR3 extends over 15 amino acids. V gave up 4 bases and J gave up 0 bases, with 10 bases separating them. The CDR3 is CASSPTTGSNQPQHF. CDR3 DNA sequence: TGCGCCAGCAGCCCAACGACAGGTAGCAATCAGCCCCAGCATTTT.

The rearrangement joins TRBV4-1 to TRBJ2-3, with 7 positions matching TRBD1. Unmatched junction bases numbered 9, after V lost 2 bases and J lost 4 bases. The CDR3 extends over 16 amino acids. Germline V lookup: CDR1 MGHRA, CDR2 YSYEKL. The CDR3 DNA is TGCGCCAGCAGCCAAACCAGGACAGGTACCCCAGATACGCAGTATTTT. Its translation: CASSQTRTGTPDTQYF.